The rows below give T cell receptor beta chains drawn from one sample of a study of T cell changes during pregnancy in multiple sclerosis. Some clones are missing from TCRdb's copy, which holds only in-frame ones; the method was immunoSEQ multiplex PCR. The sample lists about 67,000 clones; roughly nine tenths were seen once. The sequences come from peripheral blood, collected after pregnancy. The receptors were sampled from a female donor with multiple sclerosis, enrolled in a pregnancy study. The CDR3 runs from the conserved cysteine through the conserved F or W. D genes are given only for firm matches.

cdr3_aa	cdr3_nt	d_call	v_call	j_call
CAWSVRLGDTEQYF	TGTGCCTGGAGTGTACGTTTAGGGGACACTGAGCAGTACTTC	NA	TRBV30	TRBJ2-7
CASSLGTDSSYEQYF	TGTGCCAGCAGTTTAGGGACAGACTCTTCCTACGAGCAGTACTTC	TRBD1	TRBV27	TRBJ2-7
CASSLTARETQYF	TGCGCCAGCAGCTTGACCGCGCGTGAGACCCAGTACTTC	NA	TRBV5-1	TRBJ2-5
CASSLVAGEGNIQYF	TGCGCCAGCAGCTTGGTTGCGGGAGAAGGCAACATTCAGTACTTC	TRBD2	TRBV5-1	TRBJ2-4
CASSNRGRGTGELFF	TGTGCCAGCAGTAACAGGGGGCGAGGCACCGGGGAGCTGTTTTTT	TRBD1	TRBV6-5	TRBJ2-2
CASSLSRIAPGNEQFF	TGTGCCAGCAGTTTATCGAGGATCGCCCCCGGGAATGAGCAGTTCTTC	NA	TRBV27	TRBJ2-1
CASSEGTQGWVGYTF	TGTGCCAGCAGCGAGGGAACACAGGGCTGGGTTGGCTACACCTTC	NA	TRBV28	TRBJ1-2
CASSNGGDTEAFF	TGTGCCAGCAGCAACGGGGGGGACACTGAAGCTTTCTTT	NA	TRBV7-3	TRBJ1-1
CASSEVTSGRGQETQYF	TGTGCCAGCAGTGAAGTAACCAGCGGGAGAGGGCAAGAGACCCAGTACTTC	TRBD2	TRBV2	TRBJ2-5
CASSQLRRDTQYF	TGTGCCAGCAGCCAACTCCGCAGGGATACGCAGTATTTT	NA	TRBV6-5	TRBJ2-3
CASSWTSGSQETQYF	TGCGCCAGCAGCTGGACTAGCGGCTCTCAAGAGACCCAGTACTTC	TRBD2	TRBV5-1	TRBJ2-5
CASSGGGAYQPQHF	TGTGCCAGCAGCGGAGGGGGCGCTTATCAGCCCCAGCATTTT	TRBD1	TRBV7-9	TRBJ1-5
CASSLSRGNYGYTF	TGTGCCAGCAGCTTGTCAAGGGGCAACTATGGCTACACCTTC	NA	TRBV5-6	TRBJ1-2
CASNDRGNSYEQYF	TGTGCCAGCAACGACAGGGGAAATTCCTACGAGCAGTACTTC	TRBD1	TRBV6-1	TRBJ2-7
CASSPSAAYEQYF	TGTGCCAGTAGCCCCTCGGCGGCGTACGAGCAGTACTTC	NA	TRBV19	TRBJ2-7
CASKASSSYNEQFF	TGTGCCAGTAAGGCTAGCTCGTCCTACAATGAGCAGTTCTTC	NA	TRBV19	TRBJ2-1
CASSDSTGHYNEQFF	TGTGCCAGCAGTGACTCGACGGGACATTACAATGAGCAGTTCTTC	NA	TRBV6-4	TRBJ2-1